This T cell receptor beta chain was identified during a study of OX40 agonist ivuxolimab in advanced cancers. Profiling relied on immunoSEQ multiplex PCR, and the TCRdb table lists in-frame clones only, not all of them. The repertoire includes roughly 58,000 clones, about 88% of them detected once, and 0.76% sits in the top ten. V shed 4 bases and J shed 4 bases, with 14 bases lying between them. CDR1 and CDR2 (germline): SGHRS, YFSETQ. This CDR3 has 15 residues. Worth noting for this clone: What it recognizes is unknown.

Findings of the study overall: In CD8+ T cells, expanded clones were on average more numerous than in CD4+.

Blood samples were obtained at baseline, cycle 4 day 1, and cycle 7 day 1. This sequence was found in an adult with an advanced solid tumor such as melanoma, head and neck, liver or kidney cancer. V is TRBV5-1 and J is TRBJ1-4; D is ambiguous. The sequences come from CD4+ or CD8+ T cells sorted from blood, collected in a trial of the OX40 agonist ivuxolimab. The CDR3 spells CASSLSGRFNEKLFF. The CDR3 region has the DNA TGCGCCAGCAGCCTATCAGGACGGTTTAATGAAAAACTGTTTTTT.